The 25 T cell receptor beta chains in this list originate from one sample, sequenced in a study of blood T cell repertoires in COVID-19 (dated by TCRdb to about 2020). Library prep was done by the immunoSEQ multiplex PCR assay. As stored in TCRdb, this immuneACCESS dataset retains in-frame rearrangements with V and J assigned. A fraction of the clones does not appear; measured against another copy, unresolved V genes explain less than half of the discrepancy, and the remainder lacks a known reason. A total of fewer than 300,000 clones appear in this sample, approximately 85% of them only once. The top ten clones comprise roughly 4% of the sample. The specimen sequenced was PBMCs or T cells enriched from blood (not recorded which). The origin of the receptors is a woman aged 25 to 39 who had recovered from COVID-19.

V is TRBV5-4 and J is TRBJ2-2; 7 positions match TRBD1. V shed 3 bases and J 5 bases; nucleotides not matched to a gene: 7. Germline lookup yields CDR1 SGHNT and CDR2 YYREEE (reference sequence). The CDR3 length is 15 residues. The CDR3 is CASSWDSKWTGELFF. The CDR3 DNA sequence: TGTGCCAGCAGCTGGGACAGTAAGTGGACCGGGGAGCTGTTTTTT. Full variable domain (missing parts from reference TRBV5-4 and TRBJ2-2): ETGVTQSPTHLIKTRGQQVTLRCSSQSGHNTVSWYQQALGQGPQFIFQYYREEENGRGNFPPRFSGLQFPNYSSELNVNALELDDSALYLCASSWDSKWTGELFFGEGSRLTVL.

This chain uses TRBV6-5 with TRBJ1-1; D remains ambiguous. Deletions cut 0 bases from V and 5 bases from J, with 7 bases between. This CDR3 spans 13 amino acids. CDR1 and CDR2 (germline): MNHEY, SVGAGI. The CDR3 sequence is CASSYSGRTEAFF. The CDR3 DNA follows: TGTGCCAGCAGTTACTCCGGCAGGACTGAAGCTTTCTTT.

In this sample, this clone turned up a few times. V and J are TRBV25-1 and TRBJ1-4, with TRBD1 as a possible D gene (6 bases). V lost 5 bases and J lost 3, with 10 bases in between. The CDR3 has 14 residues. Germline assignment: CDR1 MGHDK and CDR2 SYGVNS. CDR3 sequence (DNA): TGTGCCAGCAGTCAACAGGGACCTAATGAAAAACTGTTTTTT. Its translation: CASSQQGPNEKLFF.

J is TRBJ2-1 and V is TRBV5-1, with TRBD2 identical over 12 bases. The ends lost 6 bases at V and 5 bases at J; junction bases unmatched: 3. The CDR3 loop spans 14 amino acids. Germline CDR1 and CDR2: SGHRS and YFSETQ. In DNA form, the CDR3 reads TGCGCCAGCATAAGACTAGCGGGAGACAATGAGCAGTTCTTC. Protein product: CASIRLAGDNEQFF.

J is TRBJ2-7 and V is TRBV7-9; 10 nucleotides align to TRBD1. V lost 3 bases to trimming and J lost 3 bases; unmatched junction nucleotides: 5. The CDR3 totals 15 residues. Germline-derived CDR1 and CDR2 are SEHNR and FQNEAQ (reference sequence). In DNA form, the CDR3 reads TGTGCCAGCAGCTTTATCGGGGACAGGGGCTACGAGCAGTACTTC. Translating gives CASSFIGDRGYEQYF.

In its sample, this clone was seen a few times. The rearrangement joins TRBV6-5 to TRBJ2-1; D may be TRBD2 (6 bases). The CDR3 contains 15 residues. V lost 4 bases, J lost 2 bases, and 12 bases lay in between. The V gene's germline CDR1 is MNHEY and CDR2 SVGAGI. DNA of the CDR3: TGTGCCAGCAGTTGGGGGACTCGTGCCTACAATGAGCAGTTCTTC. Protein: CASSWGTRAYNEQFF.

This rearrangement joins TRBV7-9 to TRBJ2-7, with no clear D. The V gene's germline CDR1 is SEHNR and CDR2 FQNEAQ (reference sequence). The germline V and J ends were trimmed by 1 base and 5 bases, with 6 bases remaining between them. The CDR3 covers 12 residues. This CDR3 is CASSLGSDEQYF. CDR3 sequence (DNA): TGTGCCAGCAGCTTAGGTTCCGACGAGCAGTACTTC. The full variable domain, rest sourced from reference TRBV7-9 and TRBJ2-7, is DTGVSQNPRHKITKRGQNVTFRCDPISEHNRLYWYRQTLGQGPEFLTYFQNEAQLEKSRLLSDRFSAERPKGSFSTLEIQRTEQGDSAMYLCASSLGSDEQYFGPGTRLTVT.

The chain carries TRBV15 and TRBJ2-5; a possible D gene is TRBD1 (5 bases). The CDR3 has 19 residues. Trimming pared 1 base from V and 0 bases from J, leaving 21 bases between. The germline CDR1 and CDR2 sequences are LNHNV and YYDKDF (reference sequence). The DNA for the CDR3 is TGTGCCACCAGCAGAGGGAAGGGATGGGCACAGGCCGACCAAGAGACCCAGTACTTC. Amino acids: CATSRGKGWAQADQETQYF.

J is TRBJ1-2 and V is TRBV19; TRBD1 aligns across 10 bases. Trimming removed 6 bases from V and 6 bases from J; junction bases left unmatched: 7. The CDR3 is made up of 14 amino acids. The germline V gene encodes CDR1 LNHDA and CDR2 SQIVND (reference sequence). The CDR3 DNA reads as TGTGCCAGTAGCGTCGACAGGGGGCTCAATGGCTACACCTTC. Amino acids: CASSVDRGLNGYTF.

Of note for this clone: Other DNA sequences within the sample encode an identical CDR3. The chain carries TRBV28 and TRBJ2-7; perhaps TRBD2 as D (6 bases). The germline CDR1 and CDR2 sequences are MDHEN and SYDVKM. V gave up 2 bases and J gave up 1 base, with 12 bases separating them. The CDR3 loop spans 15 amino acids. The CDR3 is CASSLTPRGSYEQYF. The DNA for the CDR3 is TGTGCCAGCAGTTTAACCCCCCGGGGGTCCTACGAGCAGTACTTC.

V gene TRBV6-5 combines with J gene TRBJ2-7; TRBD1 is a possible D gene (5 bases). Trimming shortened V by 2 bases and J by 5 bases, and 13 bases separated the two germline ends. This CDR3 spans 14 amino acids. Germline V gene sequence: CDR1 MNHEY, CDR2 SVGAGI. The CDR3 is CASSYTGGLHEQYF. The CDR3, as DNA: TGTGCCAGCAGTTACACAGGCGGTCTCCACGAGCAGTACTTC.

The gene calls are TRBV20-1 and TRBJ2-7; D unclear. With 5 bases removed from V and 9 bases from J, the gap between germline ends came to 11 bases. This CDR3 is 10 amino acids long. Germline CDR1 is DFQATT and CDR2 is SNEGSKA (reference sequence). The CDR3 loop reads CSAEANGQYF. Written as DNA, the CDR3 is TGCAGTGCTGAAGCAAACGGGCAGTACTTC.

The chain uses TRBV5-1 and TRBJ2-1, with D maybe TRBD2 (5 bases). CDR1 and CDR2 from the germline V gene are SGHRS and YFSETQ. This CDR3 is built from 16 residues. Trimming removed 0 bases at V and 6 bases at J, with 16 bases between. The CDR3 here is CASSLAGGYKLNEQFF. The DNA for the CDR3 is TGCGCCAGCAGCTTGGCTGGAGGATATAAACTCAATGAGCAGTTCTTC.

The gene calls are TRBV12-3 or TRBV12-4 and TRBJ2-3, with D perhaps matching TRBD1 (5 bases). CDR3 length: 12 residues. Trimming shortened V by 7 bases and J by 9 bases, and 14 bases separated the two germline ends. Here the CDR3 reads CASTLRSGTQYF. DNA of the CDR3: TGTGCCAGCACCCTAAGGTCAGGGACGCAGTATTTT.

This rearrangement joins TRBV9 to TRBJ1-3; D is possibly TRBD1 (6 bases). The CDR3 contains 15 residues. V was trimmed by 0 bases and J by 4 bases, leaving 11 bases between them. CDR1 and CDR2 (germline): SGDLS, YYNGEE. In DNA form, the CDR3 reads TGTGCCAGCAGCGTAGACAGGGCGAGGGGAAACACCATATATTTT. As protein: CASSVDRARGNTIYF. The full variable domain, in which reference TRBV9 and TRBJ1-3 provide the parts outside the CDR3, is DSGVTQTPKHLITATGQRVTLRCSPRSGDLSVYWYQQSLDQGLQFLIQYYNGEERAKGNILERFSAQQFPDLHSELNLSSLELGDSALYFCASSVDRARGNTIYFGEGSWLTVV.

J is TRBJ1-6 and V is TRBV27; 7 bases line up with TRBD1. After removal of 2 bases from V and 5 bases from J, the junction contained 9 bases not matched to a gene. The germline CDR1 and CDR2 sequences are MNHEY and SMNVEV (reference sequence). This CDR3 region has 17 residues. For the CDR3, the DNA is TGTGCCAGCAGTTTAGTTTTCCGGACAGGAAATAATTCACCCCTCCACTTT. As protein: CASSLVFRTGNNSPLHF.

The chain carries TRBV5-1 and TRBJ2-5; the D is unclear. CDR1 and CDR2 (germline): SGHRS, YFSETQ. The V end was cut by 0 bases, the J end by 4 bases, with 4 bases between. CDR3 length: 12 residues. As DNA, the CDR3 is TGCGCCAGCAGCTTGGACGGAGAGACCCAGTACTTC. Its translation is CASSLDGETQYF.

The V gene is TRBV28, the J gene TRBJ2-2; 14 bases fit TRBD2. J gave up 5 bases and V 7 bases, and 6 bases lay outside the gene matches. This CDR3 region has 16 residues. Per the germline V gene, CDR1 is MDHEN and CDR2 is SYDVKM. For the CDR3, the DNA is TGTGCCAGCACATTGGGGACTAGCGGGAGTACCGGGGAGCTGTTTTTT. Amino acid sequence: CASTLGTSGSTGELFF.

V and J are TRBV5-8 and TRBJ2-3; the match to TRBD2 covers 13 bases. J gave up 2 bases and V 3 bases, and 15 bases lay outside the gene matches. The germline V gene encodes CDR1 SGHTS and CDR2 YDEGEE. CDR3 length: 20 amino acids. The CDR3: CASSSHLTSGGKTFTDTQYF. CDR3 nucleotides: TGTGCCAGCAGCTCCCACCTGACTAGCGGGGGGAAAACCTTCACAGATACGCAGTATTTT.

This rearrangement joins TRBV27 to TRBJ2-1, with 7 bases identical to TRBD2. Looked up from germline, CDR1 is MNHEY and CDR2 is SMNVEV (reference sequence). The CDR3 extends over 16 amino acids. The V gene end was trimmed by 7 bases and the J gene end by 7 bases; junction bases not matched to a gene: 16. Here the CDR3 DNA reads TGTGCCAGCAACCCCCTGGGAAGCGGGATCGGGAATGAGCAGTTCTTC. Translation gives CASNPLGSGIGNEQFF.

This clone came up once. J is TRBJ1-2 and V is TRBV28, with 10 bases matching TRBD1. The V gene's germline CDR1 is MDHEN and CDR2 SYDVKM. Trimming took 3 bases from V and 4 from J; bases not matched to a gene: 11. CDR3 size: 17 residues. The chain's CDR3 is CASSLTPGQGRIYGYTF. CDR3 sequence (DNA): TGTGCCAGCAGTTTGACTCCGGGACAGGGGAGAATCTATGGCTACACCTTC.

The rearrangement joins TRBV27 to TRBJ2-1; 11 bases match TRBD2. V dropped 5 bases and J dropped 8; count of bases not matched to a gene: 11. The CDR3 covers 16 residues. The germline CDR1 and CDR2 sequences are MNHEY and SMNVEV (reference sequence). CDR3 amino acids: CASSAVAGGLIDEQFF. In DNA form, the CDR3 reads TGTGCCAGCAGTGCGGTAGCGGGGGGGCTTATAGATGAGCAGTTCTTC.

The chain has TRBV18 and TRBJ2-3; D is possibly TRBD1 (5 bases). V dropped 0 bases and J dropped 2 bases, with 15 bases sitting between them. CDR1 is KGHSH and CDR2 is LQKENI in the germline V gene. The CDR3 is 17 amino acids. The CDR3: CASSPPNFQGPTDTQYF. In DNA, the CDR3 is TGTGCCAGCTCACCACCAAACTTCCAGGGCCCCACAGATACGCAGTATTTT.

The chain recombines TRBV9 with TRBJ1-6; 11 bases line up with TRBD1. CDR3 length: 17 amino acids. V was pared by 3 bases and J by 6 bases, with 8 bases of the junction left unmatched. Looked up from germline, CDR1 is SGDLS and CDR2 is YYNGEE. As DNA, the CDR3 is TGTGCCAGCAGCGGATGGGACAGGGGGTCATTTAATTCACCCCTCCACTTT. This gives the protein CASSGWDRGSFNSPLHF.

This sequence joins TRBV29-1 and TRBJ2-7; tentative D call: TRBD2 (7 bases). Germline CDR1 and CDR2: SQVTM and ANQGSEA. Trimming took off 0 bases at V and 6 bases at J, with 24 bases between the two ends. The CDR3 has 17 amino acids. The CDR3 DNA reads as TGCAGCGTTGAAGATCTACGCGGTGGGGGGGCAAACTGCGAGCAGTACTTC. It translates to CSVEDLRGGGANCEQYF.